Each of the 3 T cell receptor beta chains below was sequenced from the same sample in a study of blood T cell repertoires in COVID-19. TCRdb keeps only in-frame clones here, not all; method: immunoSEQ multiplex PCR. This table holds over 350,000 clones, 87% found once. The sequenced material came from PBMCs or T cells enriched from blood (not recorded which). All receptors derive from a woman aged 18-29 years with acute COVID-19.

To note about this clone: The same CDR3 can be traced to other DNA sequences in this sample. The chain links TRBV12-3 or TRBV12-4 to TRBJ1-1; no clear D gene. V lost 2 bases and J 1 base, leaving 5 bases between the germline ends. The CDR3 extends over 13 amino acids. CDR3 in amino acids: CASSLQENTEAFF. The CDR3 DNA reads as TGTGCCAGCAGTTTACAGGAGAACACTGAAGCTTTCTTT.

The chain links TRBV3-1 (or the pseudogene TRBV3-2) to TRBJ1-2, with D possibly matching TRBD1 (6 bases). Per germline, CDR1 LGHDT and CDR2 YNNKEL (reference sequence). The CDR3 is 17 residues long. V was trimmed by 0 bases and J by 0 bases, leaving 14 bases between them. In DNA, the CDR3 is TGTGCCAGCAGCCAAGATTGGGGGCGCGGGTCTAACTATGGCTACACCTTC. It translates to CASSQDWGRGSNYGYTF.

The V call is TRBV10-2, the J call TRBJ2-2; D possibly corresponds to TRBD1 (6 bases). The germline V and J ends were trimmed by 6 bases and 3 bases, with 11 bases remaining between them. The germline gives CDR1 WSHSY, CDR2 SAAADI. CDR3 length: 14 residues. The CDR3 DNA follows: TGCGCCAGCAGGGGCAGGGGCTACACCGGGGAGCTGTTTTTT. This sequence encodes CASRGRGYTGELFF.